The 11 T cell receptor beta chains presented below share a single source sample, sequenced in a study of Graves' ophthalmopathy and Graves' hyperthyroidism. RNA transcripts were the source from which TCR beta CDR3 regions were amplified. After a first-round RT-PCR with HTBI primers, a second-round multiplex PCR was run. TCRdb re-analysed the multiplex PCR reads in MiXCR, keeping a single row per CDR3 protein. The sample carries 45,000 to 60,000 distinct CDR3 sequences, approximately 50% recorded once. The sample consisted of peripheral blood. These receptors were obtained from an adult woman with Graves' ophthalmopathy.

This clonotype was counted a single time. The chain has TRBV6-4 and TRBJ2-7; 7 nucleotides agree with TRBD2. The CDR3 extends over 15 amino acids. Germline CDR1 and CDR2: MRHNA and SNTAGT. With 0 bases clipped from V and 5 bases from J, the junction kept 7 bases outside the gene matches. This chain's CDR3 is CASSDSNTGGNEQYF. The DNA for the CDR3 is TGTGCCAGCAGTGACTCGAACACCGGGGGGAACGAGCAGTACTTC.

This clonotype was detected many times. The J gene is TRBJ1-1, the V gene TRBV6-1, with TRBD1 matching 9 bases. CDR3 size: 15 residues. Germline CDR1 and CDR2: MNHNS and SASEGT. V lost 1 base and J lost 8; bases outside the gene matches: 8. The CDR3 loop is CASSEEGTGSPEAFF. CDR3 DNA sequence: TGTGCCAGCAGTGAAGAGGGGACAGGGAGCCCCGAAGCTTTCTTT.

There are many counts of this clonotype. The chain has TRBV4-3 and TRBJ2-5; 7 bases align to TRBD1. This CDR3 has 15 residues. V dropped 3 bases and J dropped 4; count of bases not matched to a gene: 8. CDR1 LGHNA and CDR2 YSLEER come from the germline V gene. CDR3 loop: CASSQGTGDRETQYF. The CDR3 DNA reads TGCGCCAGCAGCCAGGGTACAGGGGACCGAGAGACCCAGTACTTC.

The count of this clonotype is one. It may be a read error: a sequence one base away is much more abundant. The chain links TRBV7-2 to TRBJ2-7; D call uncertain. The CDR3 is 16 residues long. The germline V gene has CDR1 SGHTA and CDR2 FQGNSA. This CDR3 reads CASSLSAGSPSYELYF. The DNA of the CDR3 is TGTGCCAGCAGTTTAAGCGCCGGGTCCCCCTCCTACGAGCTGTACTTC.

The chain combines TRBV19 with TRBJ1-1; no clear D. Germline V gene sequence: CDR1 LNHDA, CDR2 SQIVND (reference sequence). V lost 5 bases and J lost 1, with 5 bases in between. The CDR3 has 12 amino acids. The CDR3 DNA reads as TGTGCCAGTAGTTGGTCGAACACTGAAGCTTTCTTT. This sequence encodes CASSWSNTEAFF. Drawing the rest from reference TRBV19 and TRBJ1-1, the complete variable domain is DGGITQSPKYLFRKEGQNVTLSCEQNLNHDAMYWYRQDPGQGLRLIYYSQIVNDFQKGDIAEGYSVSREKKESFPLTVTSAQKNPTAFYLCASSWSNTEAFFGQGTRLTVV.

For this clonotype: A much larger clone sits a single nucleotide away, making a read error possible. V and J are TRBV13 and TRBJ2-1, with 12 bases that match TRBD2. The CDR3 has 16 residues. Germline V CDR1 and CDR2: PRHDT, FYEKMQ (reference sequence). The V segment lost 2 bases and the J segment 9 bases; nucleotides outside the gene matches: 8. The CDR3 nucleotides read TGTGCCAGCAGCTTATTGTCCGGACTAGCGGGATGTGAGCAGTTCTTC. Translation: CASSLLSGLAGCEQFF.

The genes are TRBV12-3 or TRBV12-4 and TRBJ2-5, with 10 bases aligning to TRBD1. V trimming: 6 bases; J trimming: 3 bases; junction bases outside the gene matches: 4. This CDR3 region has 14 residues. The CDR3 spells CASRHGTGEETQYF. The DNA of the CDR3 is TGTGCCAGCAGACATGGGACAGGGGAAGAGACCCAGTACTTC.

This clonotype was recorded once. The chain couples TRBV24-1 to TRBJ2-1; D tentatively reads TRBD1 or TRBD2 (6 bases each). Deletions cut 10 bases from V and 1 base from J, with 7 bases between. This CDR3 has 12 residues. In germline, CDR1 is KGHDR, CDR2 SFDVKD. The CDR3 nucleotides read TGTGCCACAGGGGGGTCCTACAATGAGCAGTTCTTC. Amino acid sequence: CATGGSYNEQFF.

Written as DNA, the CDR3 is TGTGCCAGCTACGGGACAGGGCAAGCAGATACGCAGTATTTT. It codes for CASYGTGQADTQYF. The chain couples TRBV25-1 to TRBJ2-3, with TRBD1 matching over 9 bases. The ends lost 8 bases at V and 4 bases at J; junction bases unmatched: 7. Germline values: CDR1 MGHDK, CDR2 SYGVNS. The CDR3 is 14 residues long.

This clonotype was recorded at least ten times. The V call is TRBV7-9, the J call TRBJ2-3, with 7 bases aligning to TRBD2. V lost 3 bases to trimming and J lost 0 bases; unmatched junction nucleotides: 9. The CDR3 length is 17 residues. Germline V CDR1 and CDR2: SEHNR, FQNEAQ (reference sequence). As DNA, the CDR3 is TGTGCCAGCAGCTTGCCTCCTAGCGGAGCTAGCACAGATACGCAGTATTTT. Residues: CASSLPPSGASTDTQYF. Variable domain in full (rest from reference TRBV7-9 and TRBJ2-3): DTGVSQNPRHKITKRGQNVTFRCDPISEHNRLYWYRQTLGQGPEFLTYFQNEAQLEKSRLLSDRFSAERPKGSFSTLEIQRTEQGDSAMYLCASSLPPSGASTDTQYFGPGTRLTVL.

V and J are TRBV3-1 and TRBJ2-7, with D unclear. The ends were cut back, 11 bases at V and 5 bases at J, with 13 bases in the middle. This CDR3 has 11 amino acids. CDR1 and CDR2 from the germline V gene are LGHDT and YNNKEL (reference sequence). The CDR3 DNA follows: TGTGCCTGTAGCCAAGACCACGAGCAGTACTTC. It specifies CACSQDHEQYF.